The 28 T cell receptor beta chains reported below all come from one sample, sequenced in a study of T cell responses to AZD1222 COVID-19 vaccine. The repertoire was sequenced with immunoSEQ multiplex PCR; TCRdb's copy has only in-frame clones and lacks some. The sample yields around 80,000 clones, roughly 90% seen once. The specimen was peripheral blood, collected on day 0 of AZD1222 vaccination. Receptor source: an adult in good health.

V is TRBV10-3 and J is TRBJ1-2; D is perhaps TRBD1 (6 bases). Germline V gene lookup returns CDR1 ENHRY and CDR2 SYGVKD. V gave up 2 bases and J gave up 4 bases, with 11 bases separating them. This CDR3 contains 14 residues. As DNA, the CDR3 is TGTGCCATCAGTGAGGGCGGACAGCTCTATGGCTACACCTTC. Translating it yields CAISEGGQLYGYTF.

The chain recombines TRBV7-2 with TRBJ2-7, with TRBD1 matching 8 bases. This CDR3 is 15 amino acids long. Germline V CDR1 and CDR2: SGHTA, FQGNSA. The J segment lost 0 bases and the V segment lost 3 bases, leaving 4 bases of the junction unmatched. The DNA for the CDR3 is TGTGCCAGCAGCTTGTTGGGGACAGGCTCCTACGAGCAGTACTTC. It yields the protein CASSLLGTGSYEQYF.

The chain carries TRBV10-3 and TRBJ1-1; D gene uncertain. The germline gives CDR1 ENHRY, CDR2 SYGVKD. This CDR3 comprises 13 residues. V was clipped by 4 bases and J by 1 base, with 7 bases between them. CDR3 residues: CAISGTGNTEAFF. Here the CDR3 DNA reads TGTGCCATCAGTGGGACGGGGAACACTGAAGCTTTCTTT.

The DNA for the CDR3 is TGTGCCAGTCTGGGGGGGCTCTACAATCAGCCCCAGCATTTT. Amino acids: CASLGGLYNQPQHF. The chain employs TRBV19 and TRBJ1-5, with D possibly matching TRBD1 (6 bases). V lost 8 bases to trimming and J lost 3 bases, with 14 bases between them. The CDR3 loop spans 14 amino acids. The germline V gene encodes CDR1 LNHDA and CDR2 SQIVND (reference sequence).

V gene TRBV10-3 combines with J gene TRBJ2-5; a weak D match, TRBD1 (6 bases). The CDR3 covers 12 residues. The germline V gene has CDR1 ENHRY and CDR2 SYGVKD. V was trimmed by 6 bases and J by 7 bases, leaving 12 bases between them. CDR3 region: CAIRGTLGTQYF. Here the CDR3 DNA reads TGTGCCATCAGAGGGACACTAGGGACCCAGTACTTC.

This chain's CDR3 is CASSLTGNTEAFF. For the CDR3, the DNA is TGTGCCAGCAGCTTAACAGGAAACACTGAAGCTTTCTTT. The chain combines TRBV7-9 with TRBJ1-1, with D possibly TRBD1 on 5 matching bases. Trimming removed 2 bases at V and 2 bases at J, with 6 bases between. CDR1 and CDR2 from the germline V gene are SEHNR and FQNEAQ (reference sequence). The CDR3 spans 13 residues.

CDR3 residues: CASSFYRGGDTQYF. CDR3 nucleotide sequence: TGTGCCAGCAGTTTTTACAGGGGGGGGGATACGCAGTATTTT. This rearrangement joins TRBV6-5 to TRBJ2-3; tentatively, D is TRBD1 (8 bases). Germline V gives CDR1 MNHEY, CDR2 SVGAGI. This CDR3 contains 14 residues. V was shortened by 4 bases and J by 6 bases, with 14 bases between the two germline ends.

This clone was detected once. In DNA form, the CDR3 reads TGTGCCAGCAGGATCGGGACAGTCTCTAATTCACCCCTCCACTTT. This encodes CASRIGTVSNSPLHF. The chain carries TRBV28 and TRBJ1-6, with 7 nucleotides matching TRBD1. CDR3 length: 15 amino acids. V shed 6 bases, J shed 6 bases, and the junction held 8 bases outside the gene matches. Per germline, CDR1 MDHEN and CDR2 SYDVKM. Using reference TRBV28 and TRBJ1-6 for the parts outside the CDR3, the full variable domain is DVKVTQSSRYLVKRTGEKVFLECVQDMDHENMFWYRQDPGLGLRLIYFSYDVKMKEKGDIPEGYSVSREKKERFSLILESASTNQTSMYLCASRIGTVSNSPLHFGNGTRLTVT.

The chain couples TRBV5-8 to TRBJ1-1, with a weak D call TRBD1 (5 bases). V was clipped by 4 bases and J by 5 bases, with 12 bases between them. Germline-derived CDR1 and CDR2 are SGHTS and YDEGEE. The CDR3 is 13 residues long. The CDR3: CASSRGGGTEAFF. For the CDR3, the DNA is TGTGCCAGCAGCAGGGGTGGCGGGACTGAAGCTTTCTTT.

This clone was counted once. CDR3 DNA: TGTGCCAGCAGCTCCGGACTAGGGTACGAGCAGTACTTC. Amino acid sequence: CASSSGLGYEQYF. V is TRBV7-3 and J is TRBJ2-7; 7 bases agree with TRBD2. Per germline, CDR1 SGHTA and CDR2 FQGTGA. The CDR3 spans 13 residues. J gave up 4 bases and V 4 bases, and 4 bases lay outside the gene matches.

The V gene is TRBV2, the J gene TRBJ2-1, with TRBD2 identical over 8 bases. CDR1 is SNHLY and CDR2 is FYNNEI in the germline V gene. V lost 5 bases to trimming and J lost 4 bases; unmatched junction nucleotides: 7. The CDR3 is 15 amino acids. CDR3 sequence (DNA): TGTGCCAGCAGTACGCGGGGGGCGGGTTACAATGAGCAGTTCTTC. This sequence encodes CASSTRGAGYNEQFF.

This sequence joins TRBV5-1 and TRBJ1-4; TRBD1 aligns across 9 bases. This CDR3 has 13 residues. The germline V gene has CDR1 SGHRS and CDR2 YFSETQ. Losses at the gene ends were 3 bases for V and 7 bases for J; bases not matched to a gene: 1. CDR3 coding DNA: TGCGCCAGCAGCTGGACAGGGGTTGAAAAACTGTTTTTT. As protein: CASSWTGVEKLFF.

The chain combines TRBV10-3 with TRBJ1-2, with D unresolved. V was pared by 2 bases and J by 2 bases, with 3 bases between. There are 12 residues in the CDR3. CDR1 is ENHRY and CDR2 is SYGVKD in the germline V gene. The CDR3 protein is CAISEVNYGYTF. The CDR3 DNA reads as TGTGCCATCAGTGAGGTCAACTATGGCTACACCTTC.

This clone was seen once. The V call is TRBV5-5, the J call TRBJ2-7, with D possibly TRBD1 on 6 matching bases. Trimming stripped 3 bases from V and 3 bases from J, with 19 bases between. The CDR3 spans 16 residues. CDR1 and CDR2 from the germline V gene are SGHKS and YYEKEE (reference sequence). The CDR3: CASSSTGTTYYYEQYF. The CDR3 bases are TGTGCCAGCAGCTCCACCGGGACAACTTACTACTACGAGCAGTACTTC. The entire variable domain, with the rest obtained from reference TRBV5-5 and TRBJ2-7, is as follows: DAGVTQSPTHLIKTRGQQVTLRCSPISGHKSVSWYQQVLGQGPQFIFQYYEKEERGRGNFPDRFSARQFPNYSSELNVNALLLGDSALYLCASSSTGTTYYYEQYFGPGTRLTVT.

V is TRBV7-2 and J is TRBJ1-4; D is undetermined. The CDR3 consists of 14 residues. Deletions cut 1 base from V and 0 bases from J, with 3 bases between. CDR1 and CDR2 (germline): SGHTA, FQGNSA. CDR3 nucleotides: TGTGCCAGCAGCTTAGATGCAACTAATGAAAAACTGTTTTTT. Residues: CASSLDATNEKLFF.

The chain employs TRBV11-3 and TRBJ2-3, with D unresolved. Trimming pared 5 bases from V and 2 bases from J, leaving 2 bases between. The germline gives CDR1 SGHNT, CDR2 YENEEA. This CDR3 is 11 amino acids long. The CDR3 DNA sequence: TGTGCCAGCAGCAACACAGATACGCAGTATTTT. This translates into CASSNTDTQYF.

The chain carries TRBV27 and TRBJ1-1, with a tentative D call TRBD1 (6 bases). There are 14 residues in the CDR3. V was clipped by 5 bases and J by 1 base, with 11 bases between them. Germline V gene lookup returns CDR1 MNHEY and CDR2 SMNVEV (reference sequence). In DNA, the CDR3 is TGTGCCAGCAGTCCCTGGGACAAGAACACTGAAGCTTTCTTT. Translating gives CASSPWDKNTEAFF.

This chain joins TRBV7-9 and TRBJ2-7; TRBD2 agrees at 9 bases. The V gene end was trimmed by 3 bases and the J gene end by 11 bases; junction bases not matched to a gene: 5. Looked up from germline, CDR1 is SEHNR and CDR2 is FQNEAQ (reference sequence). This CDR3 is built from 12 residues. In DNA, the CDR3 is TGTGCCAGCAGCTTTGCGGGGGGGCGTAAGTACTTC. Amino acids: CASSFAGGRKYF.

This chain links TRBV5-1 with TRBJ2-1; the D gene is possibly TRBD1 (5 bases). This CDR3 region has 15 residues. CDR1 SGHRS and CDR2 YFSETQ come from the germline V gene. V lost 3 bases and J 4 bases, leaving 14 bases between the germline ends. Here the CDR3 DNA reads TGCGCCAGCAGCTGGACGGGTAGGGGTTACAATGAGCAGTTCTTC. Its protein product is CASSWTGRGYNEQFF.

This clone has just a few counts. CDR3: CASSINSLGNQPQHF. CDR3 DNA: TGTGCCAGCAGCATAAACAGCCTGGGGAATCAGCCCCAGCATTTT. The rearrangement links TRBV5-6 to TRBJ1-5, with D uncertain. Germline V gene data show CDR1 as SGHDT and CDR2 as YYEEEE. V was clipped by 4 bases and J by 4 bases, with 15 bases between them. The CDR3 extends over 15 amino acids.

The gene calls are TRBV27 and TRBJ2-3, with unresolved D. CDR3 length equals 15 residues. CDR1 is MNHEY, CDR2 SMNVEV, per germline (reference sequence). Trimming pared 0 bases from V and 1 base from J, leaving 8 bases between. Here the CDR3 DNA reads TGTGCCAGCAGTTTATCGCCCCGTGGCACAGATACGCAGTATTTT. Residues: CASSLSPRGTDTQYF.

This clone has a handful of counts. This chain connects TRBV19 to TRBJ1-5; D gene uncertain. Trimming removed 2 bases from V and 11 bases from J, with 16 bases in between. This CDR3 is built from 14 residues. Looked up from germline, CDR1 is LNHDA and CDR2 is SQIVND (reference sequence). The CDR3 coding sequence is TGTGCCAGTAGTATAAGTTACCAATTACAGACCCAGCATTTT. It yields the protein CASSISYQLQTQHF.

The V gene is TRBV9, the J gene TRBJ1-3, with D unclear. From germline, CDR1 is SGDLS and CDR2 YYNGEE. The V end was cut by 0 bases, the J end by 0 bases, with 7 bases between. There are 15 residues in the CDR3. CDR3 residues: CASSVVPVSGNTIYF. The CDR3 DNA reads TGTGCCAGCAGCGTAGTCCCTGTCTCTGGAAACACCATATATTTT.

The chain links TRBV27 to TRBJ1-2; possibly TRBD1 for D (5 bases). The CDR3 contains 13 residues. The germline gives CDR1 MNHEY, CDR2 SMNVEV (reference sequence). Trimming removed 3 bases at V and 8 bases at J, with 13 bases between. The CDR3 nucleotides read TGTGCCAGCAGTTTGGACACTACTACGGGCTACACCTTC. Amino acids: CASSLDTTTGYTF.

The V gene is TRBV4-3, the J gene TRBJ2-3, with TRBD2 matching over 11 bases. The CDR3 spans 20 residues. V was pared by 0 bases and J by 4 bases, with 15 bases of the junction left unmatched. Germline CDR1 is LGHNA and CDR2 is YSLEER. The CDR3 DNA reads TGCGCCAGCAGCCAAGAACGGGCTAGCGGGGGGTGGGTTCGTCCAGATACGCAGTATTTT. It specifies CASSQERASGGWVRPDTQYF.

This rearrangement joins TRBV15 to TRBJ2-5; 14 positions agree with TRBD2. This CDR3 contains 18 residues. J lost 4 bases, V lost 2 bases, and 9 bases had no gene match. The germline gives CDR1 LNHNV, CDR2 YYDKDF (reference sequence). CDR3: CATSRSTSGGASRETQYF. For the CDR3, the DNA is TGTGCCACCAGCAGATCGACTAGCGGGGGGGCGAGTAGAGAGACCCAGTACTTC.

This sequence joins TRBV3-1 (or the pseudogene TRBV3-2) and TRBJ2-3; 10 nucleotides agree with TRBD2. The V and J ends lost 1 base and 5 bases, in that order; junction bases with no gene match: 3. Germline CDR1 is LGHDT and CDR2 is YNNKEL (reference sequence). CDR3 size: 15 residues. The CDR3 bases are TGTGCCAGCAGCCAAGGGCTAGCGGGGGAAGATACGCAGTATTTT. It is translated as CASSQGLAGEDTQYF.

The chain combines TRBV6-5 with TRBJ2-7; the D gene is possibly TRBD1 (6 bases). Per germline, CDR1 MNHEY and CDR2 SVGAGI. V was pared by 2 bases and J by 5 bases, with 16 bases between. The CDR3 has 15 residues. Written as DNA, the CDR3 is TGTGCCAGCAGTTACGTGGACAGTACGGGCCACGAGCAGTACTTC. This codes for CASSYVDSTGHEQYF.